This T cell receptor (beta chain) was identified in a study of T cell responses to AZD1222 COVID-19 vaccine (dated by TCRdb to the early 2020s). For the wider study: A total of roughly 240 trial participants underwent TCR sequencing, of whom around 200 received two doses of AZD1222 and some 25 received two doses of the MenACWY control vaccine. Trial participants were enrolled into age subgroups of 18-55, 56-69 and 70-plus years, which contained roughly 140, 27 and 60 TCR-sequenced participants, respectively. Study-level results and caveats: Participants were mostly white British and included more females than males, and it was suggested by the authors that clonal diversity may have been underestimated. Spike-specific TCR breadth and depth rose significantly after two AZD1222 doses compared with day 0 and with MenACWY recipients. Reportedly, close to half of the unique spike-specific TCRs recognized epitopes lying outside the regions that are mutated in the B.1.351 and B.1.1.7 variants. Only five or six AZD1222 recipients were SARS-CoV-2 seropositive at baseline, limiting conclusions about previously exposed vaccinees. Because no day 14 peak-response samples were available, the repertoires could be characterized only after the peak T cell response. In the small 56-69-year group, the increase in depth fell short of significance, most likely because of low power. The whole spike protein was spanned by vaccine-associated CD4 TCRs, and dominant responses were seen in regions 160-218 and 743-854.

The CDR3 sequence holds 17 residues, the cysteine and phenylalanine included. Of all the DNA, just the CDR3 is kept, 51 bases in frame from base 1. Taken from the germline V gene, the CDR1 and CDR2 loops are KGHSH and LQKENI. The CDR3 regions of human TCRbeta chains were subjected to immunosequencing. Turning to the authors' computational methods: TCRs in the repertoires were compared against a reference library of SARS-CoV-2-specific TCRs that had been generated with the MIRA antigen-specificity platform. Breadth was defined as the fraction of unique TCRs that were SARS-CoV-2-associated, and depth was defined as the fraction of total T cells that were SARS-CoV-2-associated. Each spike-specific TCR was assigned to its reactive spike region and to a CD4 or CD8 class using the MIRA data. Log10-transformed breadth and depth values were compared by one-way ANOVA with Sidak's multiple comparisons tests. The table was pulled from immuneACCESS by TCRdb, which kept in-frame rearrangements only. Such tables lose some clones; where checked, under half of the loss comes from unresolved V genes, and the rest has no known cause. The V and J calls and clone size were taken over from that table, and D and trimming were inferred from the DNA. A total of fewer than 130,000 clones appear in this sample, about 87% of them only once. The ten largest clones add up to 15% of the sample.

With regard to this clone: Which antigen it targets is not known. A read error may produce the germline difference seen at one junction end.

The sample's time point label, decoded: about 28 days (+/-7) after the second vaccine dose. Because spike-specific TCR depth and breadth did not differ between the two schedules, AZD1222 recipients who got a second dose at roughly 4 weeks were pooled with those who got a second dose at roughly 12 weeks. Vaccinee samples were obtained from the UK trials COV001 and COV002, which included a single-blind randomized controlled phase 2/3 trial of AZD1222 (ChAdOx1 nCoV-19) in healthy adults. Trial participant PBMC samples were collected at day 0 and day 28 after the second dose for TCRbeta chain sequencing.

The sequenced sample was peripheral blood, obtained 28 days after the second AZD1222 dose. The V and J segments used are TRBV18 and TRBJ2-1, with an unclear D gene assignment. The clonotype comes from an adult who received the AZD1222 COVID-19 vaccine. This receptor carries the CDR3 CASSPRSGSLSIDEQFF. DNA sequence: TGTGCCAGCTCCCCACGGTCAGGTTCATTATCTATAGATGAGCAGTTCTTC.